This T cell receptor (beta chain) originates from a study of blood T cell repertoires in COVID-19. Study summary: COVID-19 samples, acute and convalescent, were from the United States, Italy and Spain. Sources were T cells, B-cell-depleted T cells, or PBMCs; the material itself was cDNA or gDNA.

V gave up 0 bases and J gave up 3 bases, with 5 bases separating them. There are 13 residues in the CDR3. Germline-derived CDR1 and CDR2 are GTSNPN and SVGIG (reference sequence). In the source study's methods: From reference gene primer amplification, estimates of nucleated cell counts were derived. This table comes from immunoSEQ multiplex PCR, and its TCRdb copy is limited to in-frame clones, with some not included. That table gives V, J and clone size, and the DNA gave D and trimming. Here the sample spans fewer than 100,000 clones, around 87% being singletons. The genes are TRBV30 and TRBJ1-4; D might be TRBD1 (5 bases). Sample: peripheral blood. This TCR derives from a human donor with acute or convalescent COVID-19. The donor label of this sample is uncertain. This chain's CDR3 is CAWSVQANEKLFF. DNA for the CDR3: TGTGCCTGGAGTGTACAGGCTAATGAAAAACTGTTTTTT. The full variable domain, with the rest looked up from reference TRBV30 and TRBJ1-4, is SQTIHQWPATLVQPVGSPLSLECTVEGTSNPNLYWYRQAAGRGLQLLFYSVGIGQISSEVPQNLSASRPQDRQFILSSKKLLLSDSGFYLCAWSVQANEKLFFGSGTQLSVL.